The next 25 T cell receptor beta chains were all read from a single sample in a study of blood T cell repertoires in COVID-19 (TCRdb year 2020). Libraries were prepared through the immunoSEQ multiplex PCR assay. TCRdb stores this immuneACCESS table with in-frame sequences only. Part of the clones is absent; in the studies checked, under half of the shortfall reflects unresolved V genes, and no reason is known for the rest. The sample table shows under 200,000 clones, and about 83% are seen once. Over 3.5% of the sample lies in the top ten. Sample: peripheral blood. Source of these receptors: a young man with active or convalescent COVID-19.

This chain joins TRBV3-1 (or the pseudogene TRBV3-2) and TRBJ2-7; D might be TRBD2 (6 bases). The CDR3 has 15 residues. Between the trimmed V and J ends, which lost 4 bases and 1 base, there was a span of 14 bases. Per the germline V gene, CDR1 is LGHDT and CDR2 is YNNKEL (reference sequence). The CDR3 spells CASSPSVTESYEQYV. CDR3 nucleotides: TGTGCCAGCAGCCCTAGCGTGACAGAATCCTACGAGCAGTACGTC.

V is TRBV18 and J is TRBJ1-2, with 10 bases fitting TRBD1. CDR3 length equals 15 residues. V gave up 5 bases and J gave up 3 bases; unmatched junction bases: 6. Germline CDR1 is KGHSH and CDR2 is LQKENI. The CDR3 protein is CASSSTGGGDYGYTF. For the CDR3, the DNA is TGTGCCAGCTCATCGACAGGGGGCGGGGACTATGGCTACACCTTC.

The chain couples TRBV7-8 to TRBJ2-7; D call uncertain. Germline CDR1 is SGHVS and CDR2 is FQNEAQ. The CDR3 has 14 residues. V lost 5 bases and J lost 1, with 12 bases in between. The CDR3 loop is CASSAWANSYEQYV. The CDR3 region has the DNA TGTGCCAGCAGCGCCTGGGCCAATTCCTACGAGCAGTACGTC.

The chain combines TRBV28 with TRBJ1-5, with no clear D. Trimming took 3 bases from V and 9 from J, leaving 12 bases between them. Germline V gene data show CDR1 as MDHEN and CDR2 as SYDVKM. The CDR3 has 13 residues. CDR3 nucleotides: TGTGCCAGCAGTTTTCCAGGCTTCTCGCCCCAGCATTTT. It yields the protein CASSFPGFSPQHF.

CDR3 in amino acids: CASSPLPGLNYGYTF. CDR3 bases: TGTGCCAGCAGTCCTCTCCCGGGATTGAACTATGGCTACACCTTC. The chain uses TRBV27 and TRBJ1-2; D is ambiguous. Trimming stripped 5 bases from V and 2 bases from J, with 15 bases between. CDR1 MNHEY and CDR2 SMNVEV come from the germline V gene (reference sequence). CDR3 size: 15 residues.

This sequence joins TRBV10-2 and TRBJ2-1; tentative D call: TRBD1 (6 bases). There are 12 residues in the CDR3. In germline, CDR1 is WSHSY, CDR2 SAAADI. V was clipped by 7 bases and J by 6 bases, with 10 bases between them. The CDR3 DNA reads TGCGCCAGCAATCTACAGGGCAATGAGCAGTTCTTC. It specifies CASNLQGNEQFF.

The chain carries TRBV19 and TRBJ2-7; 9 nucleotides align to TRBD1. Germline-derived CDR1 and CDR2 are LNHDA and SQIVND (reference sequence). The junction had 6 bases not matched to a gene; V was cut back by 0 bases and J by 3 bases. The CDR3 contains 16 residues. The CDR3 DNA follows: TGTGCCAGTAGTATAGACGCCGGGACAGGGAACTACGAGCAGTACTTC. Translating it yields CASSIDAGTGNYEQYF.

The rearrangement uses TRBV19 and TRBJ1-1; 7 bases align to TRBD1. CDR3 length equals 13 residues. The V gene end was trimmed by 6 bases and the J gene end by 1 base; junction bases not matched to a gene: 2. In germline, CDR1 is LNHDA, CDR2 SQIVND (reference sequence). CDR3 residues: CASRQGWNTEAFF. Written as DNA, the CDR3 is TGTGCCAGTAGACAGGGGTGGAACACTGAAGCTTTCTTT.

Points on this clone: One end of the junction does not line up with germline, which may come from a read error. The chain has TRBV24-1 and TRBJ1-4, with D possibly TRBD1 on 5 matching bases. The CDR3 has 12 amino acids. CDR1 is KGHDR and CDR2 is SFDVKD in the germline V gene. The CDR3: CATSDTGDLGPF. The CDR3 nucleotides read TGTGCCACCAGTGACACTGGGGACTTGGGGCCTTTT.

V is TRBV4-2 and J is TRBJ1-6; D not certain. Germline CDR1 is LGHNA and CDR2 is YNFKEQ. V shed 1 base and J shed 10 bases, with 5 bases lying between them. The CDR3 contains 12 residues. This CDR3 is CASSQGASPLHF. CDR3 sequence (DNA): TGTGCCAGCAGCCAAGGGGCCTCACCCCTCCACTTT.

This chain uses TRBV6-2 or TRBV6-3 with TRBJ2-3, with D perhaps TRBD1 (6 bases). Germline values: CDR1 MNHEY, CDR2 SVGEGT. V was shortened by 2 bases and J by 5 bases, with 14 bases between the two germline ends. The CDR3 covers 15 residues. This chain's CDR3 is CASSYGQLLLDTQYF. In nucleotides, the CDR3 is TGTGCCAGCAGTTACGGACAGCTCCTTCTAGATACGCAGTATTTT.

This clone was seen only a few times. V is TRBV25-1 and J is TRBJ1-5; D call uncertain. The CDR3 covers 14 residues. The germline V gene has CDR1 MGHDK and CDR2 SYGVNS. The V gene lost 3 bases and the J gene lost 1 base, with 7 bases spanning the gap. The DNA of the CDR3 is TGTGCCAGCAGTGATTCAGTAAGCAATCAGCCCCAGCATTTT. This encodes CASSDSVSNQPQHF.

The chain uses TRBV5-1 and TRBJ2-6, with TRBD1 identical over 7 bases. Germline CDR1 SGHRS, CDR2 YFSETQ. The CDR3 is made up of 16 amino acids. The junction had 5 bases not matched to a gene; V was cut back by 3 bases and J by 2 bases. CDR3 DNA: TGCGCCAGCAGCTCATCTGACAGGGCTGGGGCCAACGTCCTGACTTTC. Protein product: CASSSSDRAGANVLTF.

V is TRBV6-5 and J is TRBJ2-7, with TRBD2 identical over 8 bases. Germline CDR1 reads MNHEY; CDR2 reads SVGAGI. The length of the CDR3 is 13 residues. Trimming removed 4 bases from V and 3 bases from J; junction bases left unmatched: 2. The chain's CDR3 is CASSSGGIYEQYF. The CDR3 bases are TGTGCCAGCAGTTCGGGGGGGATCTACGAGCAGTACTTC.

CDR3 in amino acids: CASKSWSQGAPVGGELFF. The CDR3 nucleotides are TGTGCCAGCAAATCATGGTCCCAGGGGGCACCTGTCGGAGGGGAGCTGTTTTTT. This chain uses TRBV13 with TRBJ2-2, with 8 nucleotides matching TRBD1. With 7 bases clipped from V and 8 bases from J, the junction kept 21 bases outside the gene matches. This CDR3 comprises 18 residues. The germline V gene encodes CDR1 PRHDT and CDR2 FYEKMQ (reference sequence).

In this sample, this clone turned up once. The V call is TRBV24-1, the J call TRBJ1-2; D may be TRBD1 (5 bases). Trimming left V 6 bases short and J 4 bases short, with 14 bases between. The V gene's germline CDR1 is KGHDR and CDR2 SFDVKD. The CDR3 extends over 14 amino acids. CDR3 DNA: TGTGCCACCAGTCAGGCAGGGTCGGCCTATGGCTACACCTTC. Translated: CATSQAGSAYGYTF.

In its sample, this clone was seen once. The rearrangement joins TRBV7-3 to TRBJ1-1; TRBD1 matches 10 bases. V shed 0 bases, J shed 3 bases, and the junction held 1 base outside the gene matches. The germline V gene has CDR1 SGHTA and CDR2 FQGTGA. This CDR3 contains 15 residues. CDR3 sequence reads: CASSLTGTGDTEAFF. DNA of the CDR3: TGTGCCAGCAGCTTAACAGGGACAGGGGACACTGAAGCTTTCTTT.

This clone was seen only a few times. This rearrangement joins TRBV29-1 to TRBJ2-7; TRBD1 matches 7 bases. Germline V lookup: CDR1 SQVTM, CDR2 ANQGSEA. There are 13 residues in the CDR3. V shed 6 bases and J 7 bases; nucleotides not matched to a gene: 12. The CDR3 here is CSVGWGQGDEQYF. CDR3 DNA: TGCAGCGTAGGGTGGGGGCAGGGGGATGAGCAGTACTTC.

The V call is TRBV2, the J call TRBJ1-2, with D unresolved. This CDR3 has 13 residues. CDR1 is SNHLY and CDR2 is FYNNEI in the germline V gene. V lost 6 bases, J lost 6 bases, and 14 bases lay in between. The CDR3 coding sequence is TGTGCCAGCAGCTACAGCAATAGTAATGGCTACACCTTC. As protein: CASSYSNSNGYTF.

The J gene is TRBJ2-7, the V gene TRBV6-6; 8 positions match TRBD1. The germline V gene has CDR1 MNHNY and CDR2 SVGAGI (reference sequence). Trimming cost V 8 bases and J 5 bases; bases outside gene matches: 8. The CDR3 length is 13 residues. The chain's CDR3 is CASSKDRVHEQYF. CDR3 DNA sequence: TGTGCCAGCTCCAAGGACAGGGTCCACGAGCAGTACTTC.

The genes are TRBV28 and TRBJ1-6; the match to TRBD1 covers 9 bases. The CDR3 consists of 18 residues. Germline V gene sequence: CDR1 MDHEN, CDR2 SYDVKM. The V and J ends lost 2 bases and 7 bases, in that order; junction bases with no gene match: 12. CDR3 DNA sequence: TGTGCCAGCAGTTTAGGGACAGGGAGGGAGTGGCGGAATTCACCCCTCCACTTT. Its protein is CASSLGTGREWRNSPLHF.

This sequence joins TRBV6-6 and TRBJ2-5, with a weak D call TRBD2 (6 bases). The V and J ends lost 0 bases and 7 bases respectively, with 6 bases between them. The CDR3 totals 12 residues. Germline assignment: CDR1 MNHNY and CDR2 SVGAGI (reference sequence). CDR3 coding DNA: TGTGCCAGCAGTTACTCGGGGGGGACCCAGTACTTC. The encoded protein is CASSYSGGTQYF.

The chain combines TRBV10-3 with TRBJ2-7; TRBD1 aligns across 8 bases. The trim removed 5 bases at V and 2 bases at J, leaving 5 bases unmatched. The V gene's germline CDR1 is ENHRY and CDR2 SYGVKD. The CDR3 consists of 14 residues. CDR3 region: CAISPGQDPYEQYV. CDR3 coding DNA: TGTGCCATCAGTCCGGGACAGGATCCCTACGAGCAGTACGTC.

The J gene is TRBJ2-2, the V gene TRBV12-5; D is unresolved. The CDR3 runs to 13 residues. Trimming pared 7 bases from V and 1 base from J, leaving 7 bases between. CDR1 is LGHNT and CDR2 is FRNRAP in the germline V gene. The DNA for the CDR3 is TGTGCTAGTGTCCCGGTGAACACCGGGGAGCTGTTTTTT. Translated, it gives CASVPVNTGELFF.

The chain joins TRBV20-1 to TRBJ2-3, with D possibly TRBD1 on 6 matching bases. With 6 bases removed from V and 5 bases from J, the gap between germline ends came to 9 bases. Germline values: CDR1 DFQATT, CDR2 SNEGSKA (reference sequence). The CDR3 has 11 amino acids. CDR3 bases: TGCAGTGCACAGGGTAAAGATACGCAGTATTTT. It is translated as CSAQGKDTQYF.